This is a list of T cell receptor beta chains from one sample in a study of cytomegalovirus exposure and HLA in healthy donors. TCRdb keeps only in-frame clones here, not all; method: immunoSEQ multiplex PCR. Counted here are about 100,000 clones, about four fifths occurring once; the ten biggest clones make up under 2%. The specimen was PBMCs. The receptors stem from a woman in her thirties or forties in good health and CMV-seronegative. The CDR3 runs from the conserved cysteine through the conserved F or W. A D gene is named only where the DNA matches it firmly. Clone size, where shown, is once, few, many, or a class for clones that have expanded.

V	size	length	D	J	CDR3	DNA
TRBV2	.	15	TRBD2	TRBJ2-1	CASSEGVAGGHRQFF	TGTGCCAGCAGTGAAGGGGTAGCGGGGGGGCATCGTCAGTTCTTC
TRBV18	few	15	TRBD1	TRBJ2-1	CASSPLQGQHNEQFF	TGTGCCAGCTCACCTCTACAGGGGCAGCACAATGAGCAGTTCTTC
TRBV7-9	.	14	.	TRBJ2-7	CSSSLGGVLYEQYF	TGTTCCAGCAGCTTAGGCGGGGTCCTCTACGAGCAGTACTTC
TRBV6-6	.	16	.	TRBJ2-2	CASSGPGLRGTGELFF	TGTGCCAGCAGTGGTCCAGGGCTCCGAGGCACCGGGGAGCTGTTTTTT
TRBV7-2	.	16	.	TRBJ2-3	CASSLSPLLGTDTQYF	TGTGCCAGCAGCTTATCCCCCCTCCTCGGCACAGATACGCAGTATTTT
TRBV7-9	.	17	TRBD1	TRBJ1-3	CASSLSTGGYSGNTIYF	TGTGCCAGCAGCTTATCGACAGGGGGCTACTCTGGAAACACCATATATTTT
TRBV5-1	.	14	TRBD1	TRBJ2-7	CASSHRDRGYEQYF	TGCGCCAGCAGCCACCGGGACAGGGGCTACGAGCAGTACTTC
TRBV30	.	16	.	TRBJ2-1	CAWSVSRVAGYNEQFF	TGTGCCTGGAGTGTGAGCAGGGTGGCAGGATACAATGAGCAGTTCTTC
TRBV27	.	13	.	TRBJ2-7	CASSLGATYEQYF	TGTGCCAGCAGTTTGGGAGCCACCTACGAGCAGTACTTC
TRBV12-5	.	18	.	TRBJ1-1	CASGLEGWEPGGHTEAFF	TGTGCTAGTGGTTTGGAAGGGTGGGAGCCCGGTGGGCACACTGAAGCTTTCTTT
TRBV7-9	.	16	.	TRBJ2-4	CSSSPIGGLAKNIQYF	TGTTCCAGCAGCCCTATCGGGGGTTTAGCCAAAAACATTCAGTACTTC
TRBV29-1	.	13	TRBD1	TRBJ1-2	CSVDWTGGFGYTF	TGCAGCGTTGACTGGACAGGGGGCTTTGGCTACACCTTC
TRBV6-5	.	13	.	TRBJ1-2	CASSYSNGYGYTF	TGTGCCAGCAGTTACTCGAACGGGTACGGCTACACCTTC
TRBV7-2	few	17	TRBD2	TRBJ2-3	CASSLIPGLAGTDTQYF	TGTGCCAGCAGCCTAATACCGGGACTAGCGGGCACAGATACGCAGTATTTT
TRBV5-1	.	16	TRBD1	TRBJ1-2	CASSLGIRDREQGYTF	TGCGCCAGCAGCTTGGGGATCCGGGACAGGGAGCAGGGCTACACCTTC
TRBV19	.	14	TRBD2	TRBJ2-1	CASSTAGGFFWQFF	TGTGCCAGTAGTACAGCGGGAGGCTTTTTCTGGCAGTTCTTC
TRBV7-2	.	17	TRBD2	TRBJ2-5	CASSLGVPSGGSETQYF	TGTGCCAGCAGCTTAGGGGTCCCTAGCGGGGGTTCAGAGACCCAGTACTTC
TRBV5-1	.	16	.	TRBJ2-7	CASSWSRKTSSYEQYF	TGCGCCAGCAGCTGGTCAAGGAAAACTAGCTCCTACGAGCAGTACTTC
TRBV15	.	16	TRBD1	TRBJ1-6	CATSRDRQGVGSPLHF	TGTGCCACCAGCAGAGACCGACAGGGGGTTGGATCACCCCTCCACTTT
TRBV19	.	14	TRBD2	TRBJ2-5	CASSIVTRGETQYF	TGTGCCAGTAGTATCGTGACGCGGGGGGAGACCCAGTACTTC
TRBV10-3	.	14	.	TRBJ2-7	CAITDPRGPYEQYF	TGTGCCATCACTGACCCTCGCGGGCCCTACGAGCAGTACTTC
TRBV4-3	.	15	TRBD1	TRBJ1-5	CASSQDRAGNQPQHF	TGCGCCAGCAGCCAGGACAGGGCGGGCAATCAGCCCCAGCATTTT
TRBV2	.	13	.	TRBJ1-6	CASSGGNNSPLHF	TGTGCCAGCAGTGGAGGGAATAATTCACCCCTCCACTTT
TRBV15	few	17	.	TRBJ1-5	CATSRAGKPIGGQPQHF	TGTGCCACCAGCAGAGCCGGGAAGCCCATTGGTGGACAGCCCCAGCATTTT
TRBV11-2	.	15	TRBD1	TRBJ1-6	CASSLGDRVASPLHF	TGTGCCAGCAGCTTAGGGGACAGGGTAGCCTCACCCCTCCACTTT